One and the same sample provided the 21 T cell receptor beta chains below, sequenced in a study of Ad26.COV2.S vaccination and SARS-CoV-2 variants. Treatment defined: approximately 18 received Ad26.COV2.S at low or high dose, single or two shots; about 5 received placebo; per-sample allocation not given. Sample collection was performed on day 63 after the first vaccine or placebo injection. The table came from immunoSEQ multiplex PCR; TCRdb's copy has only in-frame clones and leaves some out. Altogether about 420,000 clones are present, 85% to 90% being singletons, with the ten largest covering around 3.6%. Sequences were derived from peripheral blood, sampled in a trial of Ad26.COV2.S vaccine versus placebo. All receptors derive from a person between 18 and 65 years old who received the Ad26.COV2.S COVID-19 vaccine or a placebo.

The rearrangement joins TRBV15 to TRBJ2-3; D perhaps matches TRBD1 (5 bases). Germline V gene lookup returns CDR1 LNHNV and CDR2 YYDKDF (reference sequence). The CDR3 length is 18 residues. Trimming left V 3 bases short and J 4 bases short, with 23 bases between. CDR3 nucleotides: TGTGCCACCAGCAGTCCCGAACTCTTGGGCAGGGTCCCAGATACGCAGTATTTT. It is translated as CATSSPELLGRVPDTQYF.

The chain has TRBV25-1 and TRBJ2-7, with 11 bases aligning to TRBD1. V was clipped by 1 base and J by 3 bases; unmatched bases: 2. Germline V lookup: CDR1 MGHDK, CDR2 SYGVNS. This CDR3 is 15 amino acids long. CDR3 protein: CASSEFGTGGYEQYF. CDR3 DNA sequence: TGTGCCAGCAGTGAATTCGGGACAGGGGGCTACGAGCAGTACTTC.

The CDR3 region is CASSFGQGGSYEQYF. CDR3 nucleotides: TGTGCCAGCAGCTTCGGACAGGGGGGCTCCTACGAGCAGTACTTC. V gene TRBV28 combines with J gene TRBJ2-7; TRBD1 matches at 10 bases. Germline V lookup: CDR1 MDHEN, CDR2 SYDVKM. The CDR3 loop spans 15 amino acids. V lost 6 bases and J lost 0; bases outside the gene matches: 5.

The V gene is TRBV7-2, the J gene TRBJ2-4; D might be TRBD2 (5 bases). This CDR3 comprises 15 residues. From germline, CDR1 is SGHTA and CDR2 FQGNSA. V lost 5 bases and J lost 5, with 16 bases in between. In DNA, the CDR3 is TGTGCCAGCAGCGTCCCCGTGGGGAGCGAAAACATTCAGTACTTC. The encoded protein is CASSVPVGSENIQYF. Supplemented by reference TRBV7-2 and TRBJ2-4, the full variable domain reads GAGVSQSPSNKVTEKGKDVELRCDPISGHTALYWYRQSLGQGLEFLIYFQGNSAPDKSGLPSDRFSAERTGGSVSTLTIQRTQQEDSAVYLCASSVPVGSENIQYFGAGTRLSVL.

There are a few counts of this clone. This chain links TRBV5-4 with TRBJ2-1; either TRBD1 or TRBD2 may fit D (5 bases each). Per the germline V gene, CDR1 is SGHNT and CDR2 is YYREEE (reference sequence). The CDR3 has 15 amino acids. Trimming took 4 bases from V and 6 from J, leaving 17 bases between them. CDR3 DNA sequence: TGTGCCAGCAGCCCGGGACCGGCCGTGGGCAATGAGCAGTTCTTC. Its protein product is CASSPGPAVGNEQFF.

The chain employs TRBV5-1 and TRBJ2-7; 8 bases are shared with TRBD1. This CDR3 is 15 amino acids long. The V gene end was trimmed by 0 bases and the J gene end by 5 bases; junction bases not matched to a gene: 7. Germline V lookup: CDR1 SGHRS, CDR2 YFSETQ. The CDR3 loop reads CASSLGDRILDEQYF. CDR3 nucleotides: TGCGCCAGCAGCTTGGGGGACAGGATCCTCGACGAGCAGTACTTC.

The rearrangement links TRBV5-1 to TRBJ2-5; D call uncertain. Trimming took 4 bases from V and 3 from J, leaving 16 bases between them. This CDR3 is 15 amino acids long. Germline CDR1 reads SGHRS; CDR2 reads YFSETQ. The CDR3 coding sequence is TGCGCCAGCAGCCCCAACGTGGGCAGAGAAGAGACCCAGTACTTC. Protein product: CASSPNVGREETQYF.

V and J are TRBV27 and TRBJ1-1, with D possibly matching TRBD1 (5 bases). V was shortened by 6 bases and J by 4 bases, with 6 bases between the two germline ends. The CDR3 runs to 11 residues. Germline V gene data show CDR1 as MNHEY and CDR2 as SMNVEV (reference sequence). CDR3 DNA sequence: TGTGCCAGCAGGAGGGGCACTGAAGCTTTCTTT. Protein sequence: CASRRGTEAFF.

This sequence joins TRBV19 and TRBJ1-6; D unresolved. CDR3 length equals 14 residues. V shed 3 bases and J shed 8 bases, with 11 bases lying between them. CDR1 is LNHDA and CDR2 is SQIVND in the germline V gene (reference sequence). For the CDR3, the DNA is TGTGCCAGTAGTATTGCAGGTCCGGATTCACCCCTCCACTTT. Translation gives CASSIAGPDSPLHF.

The chain is built from TRBV6-5 and TRBJ1-1; D gene unclear. CDR1 and CDR2 (germline): MNHEY, SVGAGI. Trimming cost V 6 bases and J 8 bases, with 10 bases left between them. The CDR3 extends over 11 amino acids. The CDR3 sequence is CASRETIEAFF. The CDR3 DNA reads as TGTGCCAGCAGGGAGACCATAGAAGCTTTCTTT.

The chain employs TRBV4-1 and TRBJ2-7; TRBD1 matches 7 bases. CDR1 is MGHRA and CDR2 is YSYEKL in the germline V gene. The CDR3 has 15 amino acids. J was trimmed by 3 bases and V by 2 bases; bases with no gene match: 7. The CDR3 DNA reads as TGCGCCAGCAGCCAACTAGGGACAGAACGCTACGAGCAGTACTTC. This encodes CASSQLGTERYEQYF.

This clone was seen a single time. The chain couples TRBV5-1 to TRBJ2-1; 10 bases map to TRBD2. Germline V lookup: CDR1 SGHRS, CDR2 YFSETQ. The V segment lost 0 bases and the J segment 4 bases; nucleotides outside the gene matches: 1. This CDR3 has 15 residues. This CDR3 is CASSLEAGGYNEQFF. The DNA for the CDR3 is TGCGCCAGCAGCTTGGAAGCGGGGGGGTACAATGAGCAGTTCTTC.

The chain employs TRBV2 and TRBJ2-1, with 10 bases fitting TRBD2. The CDR3 has 15 amino acids. V shed 6 bases, J shed 8 bases, and the junction held 10 bases outside the gene matches. Per the germline V gene, CDR1 is SNHLY and CDR2 is FYNNEI. DNA of the CDR3: TGTGCCAGCAGCGTGGAGCGGGGGGGCCTGGATGAGCAGTTCTTC. Translating gives CASSVERGGLDEQFF.

J is TRBJ1-5 and V is TRBV28; unclear D gene. Per the germline V gene, CDR1 is MDHEN and CDR2 is SYDVKM. V lost 6 bases and J lost 0, with 15 bases in between. This CDR3 comprises 16 residues. CDR3 in DNA: TGTGCCAGCAGCCCAATAAGAGGGTATAGCAATCAGCCCCAGCATTTT. Protein sequence: CASSPIRGYSNQPQHF.

This clone has only a few counts. The genes are TRBV23-1 and TRBJ1-4; unclear D gene. TRBV23-1 is placed among ORFs of uncertain function. The V gene lost 0 bases and the J gene lost 4 bases, with 6 bases spanning the gap. This CDR3 has 14 residues. The chain's CDR3 is CASSQSTGNEKLFF. CDR3 sequence (DNA): TGCGCCAGCAGTCAATCAACCGGTAATGAAAAACTGTTTTTT.

This clone was counted a single time. The chain joins TRBV15 to TRBJ1-5; D may be TRBD1 (5 bases). Germline-derived CDR1 and CDR2 are LNHNV and YYDKDF (reference sequence). CDR3 length: 16 residues. Trimming took 1 base from V and 1 from J, leaving 11 bases between them. The CDR3 DNA is TGTGCCACCAGCAGAGGAGAGGCAGGGAGCAATCAGCCCCAGCATTTT. Translation: CATSRGEAGSNQPQHF.

The V call is TRBV29-1, the J call TRBJ2-7; maybe TRBD1 (5 bases). Looked up from germline, CDR1 is SQVTM and CDR2 is ANQGSEA. V was pared by 3 bases and J by 5 bases, with 14 bases between. The length of the CDR3 is 13 residues. In DNA form, the CDR3 reads TGCAGCGTTGAGGACATCGGAATAGACGAGCAGTACTTC. As protein: CSVEDIGIDEQYF.

The chain has TRBV6-4 and TRBJ1-5; weak D call: TRBD1 (6 bases). Trimming took off 7 bases at V and 4 bases at J, with 17 bases between the two ends. The length of the CDR3 is 15 residues. Germline V CDR1 and CDR2: MRHNA, SNTAGT. The CDR3 loop reads CASKIPQGPNQPQHF. DNA of the CDR3: TGTGCCAGCAAGATTCCACAGGGACCAAATCAGCCCCAGCATTTT.

This chain connects TRBV19 to TRBJ2-2; D perhaps matches TRBD2 (5 bases). V lost 4 bases, J lost 2 bases, and 17 bases lay in between. This CDR3 contains 17 residues. Per the germline V gene, CDR1 is LNHDA and CDR2 is SQIVND (reference sequence). The CDR3 spells CASSRESRYSNTGELFF. CDR3 bases: TGTGCCAGTAGTAGGGAGTCGAGATATTCAAACACCGGGGAGCTGTTTTTT.

The chain recombines TRBV11-2 with TRBJ1-1; TRBD1 might be the D (5 bases). The germline CDR1 and CDR2 sequences are SGHAT and FQNNGV. V was clipped by 8 bases and J by 0 bases, with 19 bases between them. The CDR3 totals 16 residues. As DNA, the CDR3 is TGTGCCAGCGAGAGAAGGGACTCAAGATTGAACACTGAAGCTTTCTTT. Residues: CASERRDSRLNTEAFF. Based on the CDR3 plus reference TRBV11-2 and TRBJ1-1, the full variable domain is EAGVAQSPRYKIIEKRQSVAFWCNPISGHATLYWYQQILGQGPKLLIQFQNNGVVDDSQLPKDRFSAERLKGVDSTLKIQPAKLEDSAVYLCASERRDSRLNTEAFFGQGTRLTVV.

DNA of the CDR3: TGTGCCAGCAGCTTAGCCGGGGGACCCACAGATACGCAGTATTTT. Translation: CASSLAGGPTDTQYF. This chain links TRBV7-3 with TRBJ2-3; maybe TRBD2 (6 bases). Germline CDR1 reads SGHTA; CDR2 reads FQGTGA. Trimming took off 2 bases at V and 2 bases at J, with 11 bases between the two ends. This CDR3 is 15 amino acids long.